A selection of T cell receptor beta chains follows, all from one sample in a study of T cell responses to AZD1222 COVID-19 vaccine. Assay used: immunoSEQ multiplex PCR; TCRdb lists only in-frame clones, some missing. The sample yields 92,000 or so clones, 90% seen once. The sequences come from peripheral blood, collected on day 0 of AZD1222 vaccination. These receptors were collected from an adult in good health. CDR3s include the opening cysteine and the closing phenylalanine or tryptophan. The order of the fields is J gene, clone size, V gene, D gene, CDR3 protein, CDR3 DNA. A D gene is named only where the DNA matches it firmly. A row's size may be missing; if present it is once, few, many or a size class.

j_gene: TRBJ1-1
abundance: -
v_gene: TRBV4-1
d_gene: TRBD1
CDR3aa: CASSRLTGRKPEAFF
CDR3nt: TGCGCCAGCAGCCGTCTGACAGGGCGAAAACCTGAAGCTTTCTTT

j_gene: TRBJ2-2
abundance: -
v_gene: TRBV30
d_gene: -
CDR3aa: CAWSVRTGELFF
CDR3nt: TGTGCCTGGAGTGTCAGAACCGGGGAGCTGTTTTTT

j_gene: TRBJ2-7
abundance: -
v_gene: TRBV4-3
d_gene: TRBD2
CDR3aa: CASSQGTSGSGYEQYF
CDR3nt: TGCGCCAGCAGCCAAGGGACTAGCGGGAGTGGCTACGAGCAGTACTTC

j_gene: TRBJ2-1
abundance: -
v_gene: TRBV25-1
d_gene: TRBD2
CDR3aa: CASSDPAGGHNEQFF
CDR3nt: TGTGCCAGCAGTGATCCGGCGGGAGGCCACAATGAGCAGTTCTTC

j_gene: TRBJ2-1
abundance: -
v_gene: TRBV6-5
d_gene: -
CDR3aa: CASSRTQGGAQEQFF
CDR3nt: TGTGCCAGCAGTCGGACTCAAGGAGGAGCACAGGAGCAGTTCTTC

j_gene: TRBJ2-1
abundance: -
v_gene: TRBV9
d_gene: TRBD2
CDR3aa: CASSVEPGLARGHEQFF
CDR3nt: TGTGCCAGCAGCGTTGAACCTGGACTAGCGAGGGGACATGAGCAGTTCTTC

j_gene: TRBJ2-7
abundance: -
v_gene: TRBV28
d_gene: -
CDR3aa: CASRGTPGDYEQYF
CDR3nt: TGTGCCAGTCGTGGGACTCCAGGTGACTACGAGCAGTACTTC

j_gene: TRBJ1-2
abundance: -
v_gene: TRBV7-2
d_gene: TRBD1
CDR3aa: CASSPQQGDYGYTF
CDR3nt: TGTGCCAGCAGCCCCCAGCAGGGGGACTATGGCTACACCTTC

j_gene: TRBJ1-4
abundance: -
v_gene: TRBV7-9
d_gene: -
CDR3aa: CASSYHRNLNEKLFF
CDR3nt: TGTGCCAGCAGCTACCACAGGAATCTTAATGAAAAACTGTTTTTT

j_gene: TRBJ2-7
abundance: once
v_gene: TRBV28
d_gene: -
CDR3aa: CASSRPGGDSYEQYF
CDR3nt: TGTGCCAGCAGCCGCCCCGGGGGAGACTCCTACGAGCAGTACTTC

j_gene: TRBJ2-5
abundance: -
v_gene: TRBV6-5
d_gene: -
CDR3aa: CASRRTREGIQTQYF
CDR3nt: TGTGCCAGCAGAAGGACTCGAGAGGGCATACAGACCCAGTACTTC

j_gene: TRBJ2-7
abundance: -
v_gene: TRBV5-6
d_gene: TRBD2
CDR3aa: CASSGGDYEQYF
CDR3nt: TGTGCCAGCAGCGGGGGGGACTACGAGCAGTACTTC

j_gene: TRBJ2-7
abundance: once
v_gene: TRBV11-1
d_gene: -
CDR3aa: CASSLGTQGPYEQYF
CDR3nt: TGTGCCAGCAGCTTAGGTACCCAGGGCCCCTACGAGCAGTACTTC

j_gene: TRBJ2-3
abundance: -
v_gene: TRBV2
d_gene: -
CDR3aa: CASRQEYTDTQYF
CDR3nt: TGTGCGAGTCGACAGGAGTACACAGATACGCAGTATTTT

j_gene: TRBJ1-5
abundance: -
v_gene: TRBV12-3/TRBV12-4
d_gene: -
CDR3aa: CASSSRYNQPQHF
CDR3nt: TGTGCCAGCAGTTCCCGATACAATCAGCCCCAGCATTTT

j_gene: TRBJ1-5
abundance: -
v_gene: TRBV18
d_gene: -
CDR3aa: CASSPRGVVGNQPQHF
CDR3nt: TGTGCCAGCTCACCACGGGGGGTGGTGGGCAATCAGCCCCAGCATTTT

j_gene: TRBJ2-5
abundance: -
v_gene: TRBV6-5
d_gene: TRBD2
CDR3aa: CASSYRGLAGVETQYF
CDR3nt: TGTGCCAGCAGTTACCGGGGACTAGCGGGAGTGGAGACCCAGTACTTC

j_gene: TRBJ2-7
abundance: -
v_gene: TRBV6-5
d_gene: TRBD1
CDR3aa: CASRPGQGAINEQYF
CDR3nt: TGTGCCAGCAGGCCTGGACAGGGGGCGATCAACGAGCAGTACTTC

j_gene: TRBJ1-1
abundance: -
v_gene: TRBV10-3
d_gene: -
CDR3aa: CAMGGAIEEAFF
CDR3nt: TGTGCCATGGGGGGGGCGATCGAGGAGGCTTTCTTT

j_gene: TRBJ2-1
abundance: -
v_gene: TRBV11-3
d_gene: -
CDR3aa: CASTAYNEQFF
CDR3nt: TGTGCCAGCACCGCCTACAATGAGCAGTTCTTC

j_gene: TRBJ2-7
abundance: -
v_gene: TRBV5-4
d_gene: -
CDR3aa: CASSLDLYEQYF
CDR3nt: TGTGCCAGCAGCTTGGACCTCTACGAGCAGTACTTC

j_gene: TRBJ2-7
abundance: -
v_gene: TRBV18
d_gene: TRBD2
CDR3aa: CASSPAAGGPGEQYF
CDR3nt: TGTGCCAGCTCACCCGCAGCGGGAGGGCCGGGGGAGCAGTACTTC

j_gene: TRBJ2-1
abundance: -
v_gene: TRBV5-6
d_gene: -
CDR3aa: CASSSERGTISYNEQFF
CDR3nt: TGTGCCAGCAGCTCGGAGCGTGGTACAATCTCCTACAATGAGCAGTTCTTC

j_gene: TRBJ2-1
abundance: once
v_gene: TRBV2
d_gene: -
CDR3aa: CASRDLGNEQFF
CDR3nt: TGTGCCAGCAGGGACCTCGGGAATGAGCAGTTCTTC

j_gene: TRBJ2-1
abundance: -
v_gene: TRBV30
d_gene: -
CDR3aa: CAWSVGAGLSQIYNEQFF
CDR3nt: TGTGCCTGGAGTGTGGGGGCGGGACTTTCCCAGATCTACAATGAGCAGTTCTTC

j_gene: TRBJ2-3
abundance: -
v_gene: TRBV24-1
d_gene: TRBD1
CDR3aa: CATSDLPKAGGSDTQYF
CDR3nt: TGTGCCACCAGTGATCTCCCCAAAGCAGGGGGTTCGGATACGCAGTATTTT

j_gene: TRBJ2-7
abundance: -
v_gene: TRBV6-5
d_gene: TRBD1
CDR3aa: CASSPQGASTYEQYF
CDR3nt: TGTGCCAGCAGCCCCCAGGGGGCTTCTACCTACGAGCAGTACTTC

j_gene: TRBJ1-3
abundance: -
v_gene: TRBV27
d_gene: -
CDR3aa: CASSLLPISGNTIYF
CDR3nt: TGTGCCAGCAGTTTACTCCCCATCTCTGGAAACACCATATATTTT

j_gene: TRBJ2-7
abundance: -
v_gene: TRBV6-5
d_gene: -
CDR3aa: CATHGGASEGEQYF
CDR3nt: TGTGCCACGCATGGGGGGGCGTCTGAAGGCGAGCAGTACTTC